The 7 T cell receptor beta chains below all came from one sample that was sequenced in a study of early T cells in non-severe SARS-CoV-2 infection. Using its own MiXCR run on the 5' RACE reads, TCRdb lists one record per CDR3 protein. Altogether about 26,000 distinct CDR3 sequences are present, 4.5% to 6% being singletons, with the ten largest covering 4%. Sequencing was carried out using whole blood. These TCRs come from an adult who was a healthcare worker with PCR-confirmed SARS-CoV-2 infection or an uninfected control (not recorded which).

This clonotype has a handful of counts. The genes are TRBV6-6 and TRBJ1-2; 8 bases agree with TRBD1. The CDR3 length is 13 residues. Germline trimming cut 5 bases from V and 8 bases from J; bases unmatched to any gene: 7. Germline CDR1 MNHNY, CDR2 SVGAGI (reference sequence). CDR3 DNA sequence: TGTGCCAGCAGTACATCAGGGGGCAAAGGCTACACCTTC. This codes for CASSTSGGKGYTF.

This clonotype showed up many times. This chain joins TRBV29-1 and TRBJ1-2; possible D gene TRBD1, 6 bases. CDR1 and CDR2 from the germline V gene are SQVTM and ANQGSEA. Trimming stripped 6 bases from V and 2 bases from J, with 10 bases between. This CDR3 spans 12 amino acids. The CDR3 sequence: CSVPRGNYGYTF. The CDR3 nucleotides are TGCAGCGTCCCTAGGGGGAACTATGGCTACACCTTC. Full variable domain (rest looked up from reference TRBV29-1 and TRBJ1-2): SAVISQKPSRDICQRGTSLTIQCQVDSQVTMMFWYRQQPGQSLTLIATANQGSEATYESGFVIDKFPISRPNLTFSTLTVSNMSPEDSSIYLCSVPRGNYGYTFGSGTRLTVV.

This clonotype showed up just a few times. The chain uses TRBV10-2 and TRBJ1-5; D is perhaps TRBD1 (5 bases). With 3 bases removed from V and 4 bases from J, the gap between germline ends came to 10 bases. The germline gives CDR1 WSHSY, CDR2 SAAADI. The CDR3 consists of 14 residues. This CDR3 reads CASSEGEWNQPQHF. The CDR3 nucleotides read TGCGCCAGCAGTGAAGGGGAATGGAATCAGCCCCAGCATTTT.

J is TRBJ2-7 and V is TRBV7-2; D is ambiguous. The V gene lost 0 bases and the J gene lost 2 bases, with 11 bases spanning the gap. The germline CDR1 and CDR2 sequences are SGHTA and FQGNSA. The CDR3 loop spans 15 amino acids. This CDR3 reads CASSLAASSTYEQYF. The CDR3 coding sequence is TGTGCCAGCAGCTTAGCGGCCAGCTCGACCTACGAGCAGTACTTC.

This clonotype was detected many times. The chain joins TRBV3-1 to TRBJ1-2; D uncertain. Trimming removed 0 bases at V and 8 bases at J, with 13 bases between. Germline V gene data show CDR1 as LGHDT and CDR2 as YNNKEL (reference sequence). The length of the CDR3 is 14 residues. The DNA for the CDR3 is TGTGCCAGCAGCCAAGATTCGGAGGGCCGGGGCTACACCTTC. Encoded protein: CASSQDSEGRGYTF.

This clonotype was seen ten or more times. J is TRBJ1-5 and V is TRBV19, with TRBD1 identical over 7 bases. Germline CDR1 LNHDA, CDR2 SQIVND (reference sequence). V shed 7 bases, J shed 4 bases, and the junction held 10 bases outside the gene matches. The CDR3 runs 15 residues. CDR3 region: CASTGTDQGNQPQHF. CDR3 DNA: TGTGCCAGTACCGGGACAGACCAGGGGAATCAGCCCCAGCATTTT.

This clonotype was observed many times. The chain is built from TRBV30 and TRBJ2-3; D may be TRBD2 (5 bases). CDR1 is GTSNPN and CDR2 is SVGIG in the germline V gene (reference sequence). V was trimmed by 0 bases and J by 0 bases, leaving 7 bases between them. The CDR3 extends over 14 amino acids. CDR3 residues: CAWSVLVSTDTQYF. The DNA for the CDR3 is TGTGCCTGGAGTGTACTAGTAAGCACAGATACGCAGTATTTT.